This T cell receptor (beta chain) was profiled in a study of cytomegalovirus exposure and HLA in healthy donors. The V and J ends lost 6 bases and 0 bases respectively, with 9 bases between them. The CDR3 sequence is 14 residues long. Germline V lookup: CDR1 LNHDA, CDR2 SQIVND (reference sequence). 13 Jbeta primers and 60 Vbeta primers were used for the PCR. Method: immunoSEQ multiplex PCR; TCRdb's copy keeps in-frame clones and lacks some. The sample has under 150,000 clones; over 60% are singletons. This chain joins TRBV19 and TRBJ1-5; D gene unclear. The clonotype was recovered from a man aged 18 to 30 in good health and CMV-seropositive. The source material was PBMCs. The CDR3 region has the DNA TGTGCCAGTAGAACAGAGACTAGCAATCAGCCCCAGCATTTT. This encodes CASRTETSNQPQHF.